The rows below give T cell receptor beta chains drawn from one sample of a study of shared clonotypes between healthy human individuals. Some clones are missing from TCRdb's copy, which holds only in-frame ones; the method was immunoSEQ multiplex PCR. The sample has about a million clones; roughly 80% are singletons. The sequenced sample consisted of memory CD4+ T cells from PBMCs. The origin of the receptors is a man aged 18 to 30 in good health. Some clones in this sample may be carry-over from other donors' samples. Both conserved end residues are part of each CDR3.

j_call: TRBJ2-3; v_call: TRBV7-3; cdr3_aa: CASSISGITDTQYF
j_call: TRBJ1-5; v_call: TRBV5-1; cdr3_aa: CASSLQGTENQPQHF
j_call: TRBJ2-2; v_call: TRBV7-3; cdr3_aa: CASSPGLDGGELFF
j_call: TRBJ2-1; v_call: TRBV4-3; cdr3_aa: CASSQGLAGRAYNEQFF
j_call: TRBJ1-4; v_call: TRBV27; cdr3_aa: CASSPMGTGVEKLFF
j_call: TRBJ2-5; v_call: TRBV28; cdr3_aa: CASRNSGTKETQYF
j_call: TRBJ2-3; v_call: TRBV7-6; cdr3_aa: CASSLVSDTQYF
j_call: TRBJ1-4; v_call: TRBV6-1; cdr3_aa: CASASTGGVEKLFF
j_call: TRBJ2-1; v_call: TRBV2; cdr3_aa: CASSTTRVEYNEQFF
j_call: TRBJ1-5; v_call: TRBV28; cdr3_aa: CASSHRDRPNQPQHF
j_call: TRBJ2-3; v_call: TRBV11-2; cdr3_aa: CASSLVRGTDTQYF
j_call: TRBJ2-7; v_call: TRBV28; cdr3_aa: CASRYRLATYEQYF
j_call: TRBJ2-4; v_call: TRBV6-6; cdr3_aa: CASSYGGQRINIQYF
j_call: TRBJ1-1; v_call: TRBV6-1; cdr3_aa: CASSDWGGNTEAFF
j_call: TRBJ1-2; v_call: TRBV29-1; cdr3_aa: CVAGGVYGYTF
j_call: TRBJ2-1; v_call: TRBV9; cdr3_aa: CASNEVGAYNEQFF
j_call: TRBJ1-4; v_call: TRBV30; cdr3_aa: CAWSSGVSATNEKLFF
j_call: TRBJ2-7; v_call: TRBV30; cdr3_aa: CAWSPRGVRVYEQYF
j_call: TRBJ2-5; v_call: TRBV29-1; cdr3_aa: CSVESGRDQETQYF
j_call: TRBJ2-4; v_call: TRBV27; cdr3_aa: CASSGGSNIQYF
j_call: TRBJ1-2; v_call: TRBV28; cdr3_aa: CASSLGQDRGGYTF
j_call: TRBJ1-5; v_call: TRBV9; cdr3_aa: CASSPRGGNQPQHF
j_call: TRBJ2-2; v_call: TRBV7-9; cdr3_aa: CASSSSGRTGELFF
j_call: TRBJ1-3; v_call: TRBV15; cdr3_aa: CATSRGGGGNGNTIYF
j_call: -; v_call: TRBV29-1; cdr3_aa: CSVVTSGSIYEQYF
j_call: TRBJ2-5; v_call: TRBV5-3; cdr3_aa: CARSLLLVYQETQYF
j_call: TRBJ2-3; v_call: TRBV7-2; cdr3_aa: CASSFQGLAGVADTQYF
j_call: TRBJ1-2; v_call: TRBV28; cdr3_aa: CATKTGLGQGNGYTF
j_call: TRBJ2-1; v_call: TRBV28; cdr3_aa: CASSLLRPYNEQFF
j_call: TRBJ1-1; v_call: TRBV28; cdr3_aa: CASSELNTEAFF
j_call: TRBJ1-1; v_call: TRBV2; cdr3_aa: CASSFPGQGTEAFF
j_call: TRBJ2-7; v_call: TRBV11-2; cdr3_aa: CASSPPGLAGEEQYF
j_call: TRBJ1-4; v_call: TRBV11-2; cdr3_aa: CASSLVDEKLFF
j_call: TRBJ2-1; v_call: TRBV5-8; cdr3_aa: CASSLVREQFF
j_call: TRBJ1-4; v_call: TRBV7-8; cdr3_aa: CASSLEGAGGEKLFF
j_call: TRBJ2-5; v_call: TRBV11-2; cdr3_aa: CASSLVRGEETQYF
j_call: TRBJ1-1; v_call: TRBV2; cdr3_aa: CASSESGRGSPEAFF
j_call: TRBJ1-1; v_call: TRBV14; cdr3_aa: CASSLTRGLGEAFF
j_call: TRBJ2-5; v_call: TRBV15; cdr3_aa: CATSRDWGKEETQYF
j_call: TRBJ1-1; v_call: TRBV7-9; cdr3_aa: CASSFTMNTEAFF
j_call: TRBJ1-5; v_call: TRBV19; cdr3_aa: CASSIGDQPQHF
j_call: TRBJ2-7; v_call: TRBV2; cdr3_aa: CASSSGVWEQYF
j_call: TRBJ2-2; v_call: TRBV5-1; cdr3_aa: CASSLGSNTGELFF
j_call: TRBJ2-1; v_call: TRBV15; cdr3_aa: CATSRDLGQGFAEQFF
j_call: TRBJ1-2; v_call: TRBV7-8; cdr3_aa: CASSLPGSTNYGYTF
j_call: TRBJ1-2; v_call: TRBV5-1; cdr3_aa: CASSLVPGGMGYTF
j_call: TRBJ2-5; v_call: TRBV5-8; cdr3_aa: CASRSQGAPQTQYF
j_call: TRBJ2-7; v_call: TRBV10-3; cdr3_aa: CAIRERQGAYEQYF
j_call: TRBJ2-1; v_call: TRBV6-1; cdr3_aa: CASKSRERYNEQFF
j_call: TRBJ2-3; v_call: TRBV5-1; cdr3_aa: CASSSEQGARTDTQYF
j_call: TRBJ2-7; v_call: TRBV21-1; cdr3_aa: CASSNGDRGLYEQYF
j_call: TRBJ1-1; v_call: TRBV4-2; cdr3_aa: CASSQEFVGLAGRIGEAFF
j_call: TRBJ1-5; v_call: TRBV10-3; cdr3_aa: CATRDRQEWNQPQHF